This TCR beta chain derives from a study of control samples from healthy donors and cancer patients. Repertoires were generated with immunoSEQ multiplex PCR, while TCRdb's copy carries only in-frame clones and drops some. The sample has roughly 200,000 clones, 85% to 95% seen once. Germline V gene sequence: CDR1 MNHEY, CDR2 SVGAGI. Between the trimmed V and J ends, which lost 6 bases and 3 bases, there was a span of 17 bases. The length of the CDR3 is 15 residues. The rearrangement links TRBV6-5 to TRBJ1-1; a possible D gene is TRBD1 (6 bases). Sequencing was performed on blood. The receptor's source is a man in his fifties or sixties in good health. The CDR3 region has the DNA TGTGCCAGCAGGAGGAACAGGGTTGTGGACACTGAAGCTTTCTTT. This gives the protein CASRRNRVVDTEAFF.